Following are 21 T cell receptor beta chains from one sample sequenced in a study of early T cells in non-severe SARS-CoV-2 infection. TCRdb passed the 5' RACE reads through MiXCR, listing each CDR3 protein once. The table records about 80,000 distinct CDR3 sequences, about 14% of them present only once. The material sequenced was whole blood. Every receptor here comes from an adult who was a healthcare worker with PCR-confirmed SARS-CoV-2 infection or an uninfected control (not recorded which).

This clonotype was picked up many times. The V and J genes are TRBV5-1 and TRBJ2-1; D is unclear. The CDR3 loop spans 15 amino acids. CDR1 is SGHRS and CDR2 is YFSETQ in the germline V gene. V was pared by 0 bases and J by 0 bases, with 7 bases between. The CDR3 is CASSLEASSYNEQFF. DNA of the CDR3: TGCGCCAGCAGCTTGGAGGCGAGCTCCTACAATGAGCAGTTCTTC.

This clonotype came up a few times. V and J are TRBV10-3 and TRBJ2-5; D gene ambiguous. The CDR3 has 12 residues. Germline CDR1 and CDR2: ENHRY and SYGVKD. The germline V and J ends were trimmed by 3 bases and 0 bases, with 2 bases remaining between them. This chain's CDR3 is CAISDNQETQYF. The CDR3 nucleotides are TGTGCCATCAGTGACAACCAAGAGACCCAGTACTTC.

This clonotype was observed a handful of times. The chain couples TRBV12-3 or TRBV12-4 to TRBJ2-2, with TRBD2 matching 11 bases. Trimming at V came to 6 bases and at J to 2 bases, leaving 8 bases not matched to a gene. The CDR3 runs to 17 residues. CDR3 coding DNA: TGTGCCAGCAGCTTGACTAGCGGGGCCGTCAACACCGGGGAGCTGTTTTTT. Amino acid sequence: CASSLTSGAVNTGELFF.

The J gene is TRBJ2-3, the V gene TRBV20-1; D may be TRBD1 or TRBD2 (5 bases each). CDR3 length equals 12 residues. Germline lookup yields CDR1 DFQATT and CDR2 SNEGSKA (reference sequence). V lost 5 bases to trimming and J lost 5 bases, with 11 bases between them. The CDR3 DNA reads as TGCAGTGCTGGGACCAACGGAGATACGCAGTATTTT. Protein: CSAGTNGDTQYF.

The chain employs TRBV3-1 and TRBJ1-1; the D is unclear. This CDR3 contains 15 residues. V shed 0 bases and J shed 1 base, with 9 bases lying between them. The germline V gene has CDR1 LGHDT and CDR2 YNNKEL (reference sequence). The CDR3 spells CASSQEARENTEAFF. The CDR3 region has the DNA TGTGCCAGCAGCCAAGAGGCGAGGGAGAACACTGAAGCTTTCTTT.

The genes are TRBV10-3 and TRBJ2-3, with 8 bases that match TRBD2. The CDR3 runs 17 residues. Germline V lookup: CDR1 ENHRY, CDR2 SYGVKD. V trimming: 0 bases; J trimming: 2 bases; junction bases outside the gene matches: 7. As DNA, the CDR3 is TGTGCCATCAGTGAGTCGCTAGGAGCGGGGGCCACAGATACGCAGTATTTT. Translating gives CAISESLGAGATDTQYF.

In its sample, this clonotype was seen many times. The chain combines TRBV6-2 or TRBV6-3 with TRBJ2-2, with 7 bases identical to TRBD2. In germline, CDR1 is MNHEY, CDR2 SVGEGT. The V segment lost 7 bases and the J segment 2 bases; nucleotides outside the gene matches: 1. The CDR3 is made up of 13 amino acids. The CDR3 DNA reads as TGTGCCAGCAAGCGGGAAAACACCGGGGAGCTGTTTTTT. Its protein is CASKRENTGELFF.

This clonotype was recorded at least ten times. This chain connects TRBV6-6 to TRBJ2-1; D not certain. The CDR3 covers 13 residues. Germline V CDR1 and CDR2: MNHNY, SVGAGI (reference sequence). Deletions cut 2 bases from V and 4 bases from J, with 6 bases between. The CDR3 DNA reads TGTGCCAGCAGTTACGACGGGTACAATGAGCAGTTCTTC. It yields the protein CASSYDGYNEQFF.

V is TRBV12-3 or TRBV12-4 and J is TRBJ2-5, with D maybe TRBD1 (6 bases). The germline V and J ends were trimmed by 5 bases and 0 bases, with 10 bases remaining between them. The CDR3 is 14 residues long. Here the CDR3 reads CASSRGQNQETQYF. In nucleotides, the CDR3 is TGTGCCAGCAGTCGCGGACAGAACCAAGAGACCCAGTACTTC.

This clonotype appeared many times. The rearrangement uses TRBV7-6 and TRBJ2-6, with unresolved D. Germline V gene data show CDR1 as SGHVS and CDR2 as FNYEAQ. V was trimmed by 1 base and J by 1 base, leaving 8 bases between them. The CDR3 runs to 16 residues. CDR3 nucleotide sequence: TGTGCCAGCAGCTTAGATGATCCTTCTGGGGCCAACGTCCTGACTTTC. This translates into CASSLDDPSGANVLTF.

Turning to this clonotype: A much larger clone lies a single base off, so this may be a read error. The conserved closing phenylalanine or tryptophan is absent in this CDR3, likely reflecting a read error. V usage is TRBV11-3 and J usage is TRBJ2-5; D perhaps matches TRBD1 (5 bases). CDR1 is SGHNT and CDR2 is YENEEA in the germline V gene. Trimming took off 5 bases at V and 7 bases at J, with 14 bases between the two ends. The length of the CDR3 is 13 residues. Written as DNA, the CDR3 is TGTGCCAGCAGCCCTTCGACAGTTGGGACCCAGTACTCC. Translation gives CASSPSTVGTQYS.

This chain joins TRBV6-5 and TRBJ1-4; D is unresolved. V gave up 2 bases and J gave up 4 bases, with 11 bases separating them. This CDR3 region has 15 residues. Germline CDR1 and CDR2: MNHEY and SVGAGI. The CDR3 here is CASSYGSSLNEKLFF. As DNA, the CDR3 is TGTGCCAGCAGTTACGGCTCCAGTCTTAATGAAAAACTGTTTTTT.

V gene TRBV5-1 combines with J gene TRBJ2-6, with TRBD1 matching over 8 bases. The CDR3 length is 17 residues. CDR1 and CDR2 from the germline V gene are SGHRS and YFSETQ. J gave up 0 bases and V 2 bases, and 4 bases lay outside the gene matches. CDR3 bases: TGCGCCAGCAGCTTCCAGGGGGCACTCTCTGGGGCCAACGTCCTGACTTTC. Translating gives CASSFQGALSGANVLTF.

A word on this clonotype: This could be a read error, since a much larger clone is one nucleotide away. V gene TRBV11-2 combines with J gene TRBJ2-2; D not resolved. Germline V gene data show CDR1 as SGHAT and CDR2 as FQNNGV. The germline V and J ends were trimmed by 2 bases and 1 base, with 14 bases remaining between them. This CDR3 is 17 amino acids long. In DNA, the CDR3 is TGTGCCAGCAGCTTACCCGCCACAGCGAGGAACACCGGGGAGCTGTTTTTT. Its translation is CASSLPATARNTGELFF.

In its sample, this clonotype was seen a few times. The rearrangement links TRBV9 to TRBJ2-1; 13 bases fit TRBD2. The CDR3 consists of 15 residues. CDR1 and CDR2 (germline): SGDLS, YYNGEE. The ends lost 4 bases at V and 6 bases at J; junction bases unmatched: 4. The CDR3 DNA reads as TGTGCCAGCAGCCCCAGGACTAGCGGGGGCAATGAGCAGTTCTTC. It translates to CASSPRTSGGNEQFF.

In this sample, this clonotype turned up a few times. The V call is TRBV29-1, the J call TRBJ1-1; a weak D match, TRBD1 (5 bases). The CDR3 is 12 residues long. CDR1 is SQVTM and CDR2 is ANQGSEA in the germline V gene. V was shortened by 7 bases and J by 5 bases, with 14 bases between the two germline ends. CDR3 residues: CSAEWGDTEAFF. CDR3 bases: TGCAGCGCCGAGTGGGGGGATACTGAAGCTTTCTTT.

The chain links TRBV4-2 to TRBJ2-5; no definite D call. V lost 1 base and J lost 3, with 9 bases in between. The CDR3 extends over 14 amino acids. The germline V gene has CDR1 LGHNA and CDR2 YNFKEQ. The CDR3 spells CASSQVGGEETQYF. The CDR3 DNA reads TGTGCCAGCAGCCAAGTTGGCGGAGAAGAGACCCAGTACTTC.

This clonotype showed up just a few times. V usage is TRBV29-1 and J usage is TRBJ2-3; D is perhaps TRBD2 (7 bases). V lost 4 bases, J lost 3 bases, and 17 bases lay in between. From germline, CDR1 is SQVTM and CDR2 ANQGSEA. The CDR3 runs to 15 residues. CDR3 sequence: CSVAGGQKETDTQYF. The CDR3 nucleotides are TGCAGCGTTGCCGGGGGGCAGAAGGAAACAGATACGCAGTATTTT.

This clonotype was recorded many times. The chain recombines TRBV14 with TRBJ2-6; TRBD1 aligns across 8 bases. Per germline, CDR1 SGHDN and CDR2 FVKESK. V shed 3 bases, J shed 0 bases, and the junction held 4 bases outside the gene matches. The CDR3 runs to 17 residues. CDR3: CASSHGQGRSGANVLTF. The CDR3 coding sequence is TGTGCCAGCAGCCACGGACAGGGCCGCTCTGGGGCCAACGTCCTGACTTTC.

This clonotype was counted only a few times. The chain uses TRBV7-9 and TRBJ1-2; unclear D gene. CDR1 SEHNR and CDR2 FQNEAQ come from the germline V gene (reference sequence). Trimming cost V 4 bases and J 8 bases, with 5 bases left between them. The CDR3 length is 10 residues. The CDR3 sequence: CASSSDGYTF. CDR3 nucleotide sequence: TGTGCCAGCAGCTCTGACGGCTACACCTTC.

The sample holds a few counts of this clonotype. V gene TRBV20-1 combines with J gene TRBJ1-1, with D perhaps matching TRBD1 (5 bases). The CDR3 covers 15 residues. V lost 6 bases and J lost 4, with 21 bases in between. Germline CDR1 reads DFQATT; CDR2 reads SNEGSKA (reference sequence). Written as DNA, the CDR3 is TGCAGTGCGCCCCGGGACGGTGGATCGAGCACTGAAGCTTTCTTT. Protein: CSAPRDGGSSTEAFF.